Below are 4 T cell receptor beta chains sequenced from a single sample in a study of STAT3 mutations in large granular lymphocyte leukemia. Overall study findings and caveats: Every T-LGLL patient had at least one immunodominant TCRbeta clonotype.

The antigens these receptors bind are not known. Sequenced by immunoSEQ multiplex PCR; TCRdb stores in-frame clones only, minus some. The sample yields about 2,100 clones, around 56% seen once. Material: peripheral blood mononuclear cells. The receptor source for this set is a man aged 55 to 70 with T-cell large granular lymphocyte leukemia. Some clones in this sample may be carry-over from other donors' samples.

This clone was picked up a small number of times. The chain couples TRBV7-9 to TRBJ2-7; 10 positions agree with TRBD1. Trimming removed 1 base from V and 5 bases from J; junction bases left unmatched: 8. Germline CDR1 reads SEHNR; CDR2 reads FQNEAQ (reference sequence). CDR3 length: 16 amino acids. This CDR3 is CASSLVPGTGVHEQYF. CDR3 DNA: TGTGCCAGCAGCTTAGTCCCCGGGACAGGGGTCCACGAGCAGTACTTC.

The rearrangement uses TRBV7-9 and TRBJ2-5; 11 nucleotides align to TRBD1. V shed 4 bases and J 5 bases; nucleotides not matched to a gene: 6. CDR1 SEHNR and CDR2 FQNEAQ come from the germline V gene (reference sequence). This CDR3 comprises 15 residues. The CDR3 is CASSWDRGNVETQYF. The CDR3 DNA reads as TGTGCCAGCAGCTGGGACAGGGGGAATGTTGAGACCCAGTACTTC.

This clone was counted only a few times. This sequence joins TRBV5-1 and TRBJ2-3, with 8 bases that match TRBD1. Germline CDR1 is SGHRS and CDR2 is YFSETQ. The CDR3 length is 14 residues. V lost 0 bases and J lost 3; bases outside the gene matches: 0. The CDR3 DNA follows: TGCGCCAGCAGCTTGGACAGGGGGACAGATACGCAGTATTTT. It specifies CASSLDRGTDTQYF.

This clone was recorded only once. The V call is TRBV5-1, the J call TRBJ1-2, with D tentatively TRBD1 (5 bases). This CDR3 region has 14 residues. V gave up 0 bases and J gave up 3 bases, with 9 bases separating them. Germline assignment: CDR1 SGHRS and CDR2 YFSETQ. CDR3 residues: CASSLAGQDYGYTF. In nucleotides, the CDR3 is TGCGCCAGCAGCTTGGCAGGACAAGACTATGGCTACACCTTC.